This TCR beta chain was recorded in a study of early T cells in non-severe SARS-CoV-2 infection. In TCRdb, the 5' RACE reads were re-called with MiXCR into one record per CDR3 protein. This table has fewer than 65,000 distinct CDR3 sequences, over 9.5% appearing once. The sample holds one count of this clonotype. CDR1 is MNHNY and CDR2 is SVGAGI in the germline V gene (reference sequence). The CDR3 length is 12 residues. Trimming cost V 5 bases and J 6 bases, with 11 bases left between them. This TCR was recovered from an adult who was a healthcare worker with PCR-confirmed SARS-CoV-2 infection or an uninfected control (not recorded which). Input material: whole blood. This sequence joins TRBV6-6 and TRBJ2-7; a possible D gene is TRBD1 (6 bases). The CDR3 nucleotides are TGTGCCAGCAGTGGGTCAGGGGTCGAGCAGTACTTC. Amino acids: CASSGSGVEQYF.